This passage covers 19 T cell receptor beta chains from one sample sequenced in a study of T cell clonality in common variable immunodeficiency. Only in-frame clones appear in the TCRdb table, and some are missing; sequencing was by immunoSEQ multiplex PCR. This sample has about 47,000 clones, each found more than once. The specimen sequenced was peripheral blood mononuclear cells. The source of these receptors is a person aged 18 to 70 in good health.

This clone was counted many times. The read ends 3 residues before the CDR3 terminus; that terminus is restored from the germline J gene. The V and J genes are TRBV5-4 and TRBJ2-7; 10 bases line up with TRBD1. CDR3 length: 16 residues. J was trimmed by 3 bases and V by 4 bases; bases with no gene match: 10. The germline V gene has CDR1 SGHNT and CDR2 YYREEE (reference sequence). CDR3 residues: CASSSTGTGDFYEQYF. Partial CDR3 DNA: TGTGCCAGCAGCAGTACCGGGACAGGGGATTTCTACGAG.

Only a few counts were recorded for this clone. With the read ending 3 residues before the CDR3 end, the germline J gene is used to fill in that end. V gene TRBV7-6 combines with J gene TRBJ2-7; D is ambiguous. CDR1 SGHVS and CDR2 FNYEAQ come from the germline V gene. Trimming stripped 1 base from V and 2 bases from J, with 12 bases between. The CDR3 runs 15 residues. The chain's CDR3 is CASSLDARETYEQYF. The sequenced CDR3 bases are TGTGCCAGCAGCTTAGACGCTCGCGAGACCTACGAG.

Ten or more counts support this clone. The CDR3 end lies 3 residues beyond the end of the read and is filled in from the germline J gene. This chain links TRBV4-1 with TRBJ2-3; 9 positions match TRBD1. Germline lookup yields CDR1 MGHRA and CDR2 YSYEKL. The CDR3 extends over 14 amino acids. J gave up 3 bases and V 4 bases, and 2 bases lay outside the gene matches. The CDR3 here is CASSPGTGTDTQYF. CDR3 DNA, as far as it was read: TGCGCCAGCAGCCCGGGGACAGGGACAGATACG.

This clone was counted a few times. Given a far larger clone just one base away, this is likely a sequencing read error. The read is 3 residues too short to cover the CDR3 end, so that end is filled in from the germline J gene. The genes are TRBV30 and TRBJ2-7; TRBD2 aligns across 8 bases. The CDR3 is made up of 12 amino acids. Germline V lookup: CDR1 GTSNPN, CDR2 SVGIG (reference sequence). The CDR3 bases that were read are TGTACCTGGAGTGTAGCGGGGCTCGAG. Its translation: CTWSVAGLE. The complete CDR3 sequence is CTWSVAGLEQYF.

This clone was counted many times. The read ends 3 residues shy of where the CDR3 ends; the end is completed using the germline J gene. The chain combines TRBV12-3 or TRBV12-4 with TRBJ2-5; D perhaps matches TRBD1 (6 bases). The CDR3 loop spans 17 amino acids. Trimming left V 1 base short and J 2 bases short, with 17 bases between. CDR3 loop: CASSLERIQRGQETQYF. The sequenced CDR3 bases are TGTGCCAGCAGTTTAGAACGAATCCAGAGGGGGCAAGAGACC.

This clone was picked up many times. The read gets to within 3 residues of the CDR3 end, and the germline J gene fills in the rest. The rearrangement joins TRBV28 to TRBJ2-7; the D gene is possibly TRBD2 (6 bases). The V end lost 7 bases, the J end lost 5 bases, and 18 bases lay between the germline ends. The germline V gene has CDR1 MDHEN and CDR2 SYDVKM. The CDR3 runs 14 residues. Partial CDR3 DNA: TGTGCCAGCATTAACGGCGGGGTTCCCCACGAG. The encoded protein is CASINGGVPHE. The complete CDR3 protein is CASINGGVPHEQYF.

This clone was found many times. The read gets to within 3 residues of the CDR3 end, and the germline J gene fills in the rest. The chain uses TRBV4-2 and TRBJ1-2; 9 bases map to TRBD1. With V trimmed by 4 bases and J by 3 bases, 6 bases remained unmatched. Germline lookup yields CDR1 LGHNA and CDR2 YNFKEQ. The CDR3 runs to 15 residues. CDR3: CASSPGQGRDYGYTF. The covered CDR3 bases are TGTGCCAGCAGCCCCGGACAGGGGCGAGACTATGGC.

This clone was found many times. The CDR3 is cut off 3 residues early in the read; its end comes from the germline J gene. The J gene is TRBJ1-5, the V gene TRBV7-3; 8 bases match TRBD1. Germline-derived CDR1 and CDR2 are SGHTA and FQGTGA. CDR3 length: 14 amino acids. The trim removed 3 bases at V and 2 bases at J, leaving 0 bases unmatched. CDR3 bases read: TGTGCCAGCAGCTTGACAGGGGGCAATCAGCCC. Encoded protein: CASSLTGGNQP. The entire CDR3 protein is CASSLTGGNQPQHF.

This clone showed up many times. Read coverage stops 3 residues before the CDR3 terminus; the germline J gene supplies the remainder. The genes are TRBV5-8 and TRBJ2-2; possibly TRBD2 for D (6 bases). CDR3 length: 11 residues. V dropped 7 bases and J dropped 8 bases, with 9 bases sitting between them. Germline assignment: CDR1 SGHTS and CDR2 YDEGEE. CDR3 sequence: CASLGGGELFF. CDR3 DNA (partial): TGTGCCAGCCTCGGGGGAGGGGAG.

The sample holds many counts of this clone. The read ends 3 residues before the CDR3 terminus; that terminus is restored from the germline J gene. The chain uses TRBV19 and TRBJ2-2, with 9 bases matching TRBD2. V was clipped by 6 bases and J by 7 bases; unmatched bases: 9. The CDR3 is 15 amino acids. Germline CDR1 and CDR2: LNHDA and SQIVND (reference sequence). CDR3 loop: CASRKREVTGGELFF. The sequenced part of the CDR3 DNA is TGTGCCAGTAGAAAGCGGGAGGTAACGGGCGGGGAG.

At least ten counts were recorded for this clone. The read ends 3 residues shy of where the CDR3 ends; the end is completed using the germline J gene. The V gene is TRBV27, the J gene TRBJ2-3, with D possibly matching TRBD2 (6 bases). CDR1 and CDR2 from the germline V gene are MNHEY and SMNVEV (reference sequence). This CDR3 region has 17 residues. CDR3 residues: CASSPTTGGLLFRAQYF. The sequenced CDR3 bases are TGTGCCAGCAGCCCCACCACCGGGGGACTCCTTTTCCGGGCG.

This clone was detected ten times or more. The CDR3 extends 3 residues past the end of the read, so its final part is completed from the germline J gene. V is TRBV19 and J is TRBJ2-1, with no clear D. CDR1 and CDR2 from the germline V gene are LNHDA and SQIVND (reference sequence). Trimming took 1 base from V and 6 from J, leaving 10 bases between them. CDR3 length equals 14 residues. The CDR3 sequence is CASSIGLEINEQFF. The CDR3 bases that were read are TGTGCCAGTAGTATAGGACTGGAGATCAATGAG.

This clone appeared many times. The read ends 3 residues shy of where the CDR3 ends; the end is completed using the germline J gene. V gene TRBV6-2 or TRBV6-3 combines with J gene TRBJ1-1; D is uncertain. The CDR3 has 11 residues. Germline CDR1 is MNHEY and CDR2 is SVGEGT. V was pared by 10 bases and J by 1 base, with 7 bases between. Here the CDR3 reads CATKQNTEAFF. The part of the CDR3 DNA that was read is TGTGCCACTAAGCAGAACACTGAA.

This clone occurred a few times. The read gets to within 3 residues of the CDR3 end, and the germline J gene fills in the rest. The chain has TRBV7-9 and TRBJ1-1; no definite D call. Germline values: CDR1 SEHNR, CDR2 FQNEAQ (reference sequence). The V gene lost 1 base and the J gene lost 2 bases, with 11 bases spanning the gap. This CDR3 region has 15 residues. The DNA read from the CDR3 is TGTGCCAGCAGCTTAGTTGCGGGTGGAAACACTGAA. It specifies CASSLVAGGNTE. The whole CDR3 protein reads CASSLVAGGNTEAFF.

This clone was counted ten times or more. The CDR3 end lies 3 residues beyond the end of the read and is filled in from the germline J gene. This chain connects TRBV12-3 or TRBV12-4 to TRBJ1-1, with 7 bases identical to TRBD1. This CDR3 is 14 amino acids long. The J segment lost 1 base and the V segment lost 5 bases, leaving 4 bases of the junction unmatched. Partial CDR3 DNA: TGTGCCAGCAGTGAGACAGGGTCGAACACTGAA. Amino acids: CASSETGSNTE. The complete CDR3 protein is CASSETGSNTEAFF.

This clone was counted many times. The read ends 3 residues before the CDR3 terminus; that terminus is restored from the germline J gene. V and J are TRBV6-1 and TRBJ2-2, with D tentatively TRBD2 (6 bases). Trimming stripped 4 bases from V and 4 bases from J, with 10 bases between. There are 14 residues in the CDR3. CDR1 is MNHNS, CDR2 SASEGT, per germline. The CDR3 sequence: CASSGRGSTGELFF. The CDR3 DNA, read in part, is TGTGCCAGCAGTGGTCGGGGGAGCACCGGGGAG.

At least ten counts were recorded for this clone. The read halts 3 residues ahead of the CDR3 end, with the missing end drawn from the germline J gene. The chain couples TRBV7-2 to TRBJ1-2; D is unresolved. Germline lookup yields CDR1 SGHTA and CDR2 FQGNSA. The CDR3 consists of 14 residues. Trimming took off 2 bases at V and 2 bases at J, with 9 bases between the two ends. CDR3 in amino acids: CASSLLGQNYGYTF. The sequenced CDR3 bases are TGTGCCAGCAGCTTATTAGGGCAAAACTATGGC. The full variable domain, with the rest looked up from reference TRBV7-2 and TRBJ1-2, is GAGVSQSPSNKVTEKGKDVELRCDPISGHTALYWYRQSLGQGLEFLIYFQGNSAPDKSGLPSDRFSAERTGGSVSTLTIQRTQQEDSAVYLCASSLLGQNYGYTFGSGTRLTVV.

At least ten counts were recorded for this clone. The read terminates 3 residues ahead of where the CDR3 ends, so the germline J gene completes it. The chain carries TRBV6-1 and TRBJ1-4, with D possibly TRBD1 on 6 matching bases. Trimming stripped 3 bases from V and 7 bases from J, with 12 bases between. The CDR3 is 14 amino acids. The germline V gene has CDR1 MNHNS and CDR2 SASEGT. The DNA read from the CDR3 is TGTGCCAGCAGTGAGGGACACACCTTTGAAAAA. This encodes CASSEGHTFEK. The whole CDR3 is CASSEGHTFEKLFF.

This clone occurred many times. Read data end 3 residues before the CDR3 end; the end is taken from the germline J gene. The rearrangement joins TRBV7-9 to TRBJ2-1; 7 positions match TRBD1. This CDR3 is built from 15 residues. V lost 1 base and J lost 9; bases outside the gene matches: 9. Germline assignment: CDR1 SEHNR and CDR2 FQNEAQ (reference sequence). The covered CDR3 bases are TGTGCCAGCAGCTTAGAGACAGGGTTTAGGGGTGAG. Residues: CASSLETGFRGE. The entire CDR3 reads CASSLETGFRGEQFF.